The 8 T cell receptor beta chains below come from one sample, sequenced in a study of cytomegalovirus exposure and HLA in healthy donors. The PCR employed 60 Vbeta primers together with 13 Jbeta primers. Profiled with immunoSEQ multiplex PCR; TCRdb holds only in-frame clones, not every one. The sample has 40,000 or so clones, around 70% seen once. Specimen: PBMCs. The receptors were gathered from a woman in her twenties or thirties in good health and CMV-seronegative.

The V gene is TRBV7-2, the J gene TRBJ2-2, with 8 bases lining up with TRBD1. This CDR3 contains 17 residues. The J segment lost 2 bases and the V segment lost 4 bases, leaving 9 bases of the junction unmatched. Germline V CDR1 and CDR2: SGHTA, FQGNSA. CDR3 DNA sequence: TGTGCCAGCAGCTCGCAAGCCGGACAGGGCAACACCGGGGAGCTGTTTTTT. Protein product: CASSSQAGQGNTGELFF.

The V and J genes are TRBV29-1 and TRBJ2-1; 8 nucleotides agree with TRBD1. CDR1 SQVTM and CDR2 ANQGSEA come from the germline V gene. CDR3 length: 14 amino acids. V trimming: 3 bases; J trimming: 8 bases; junction bases outside the gene matches: 9. CDR3 coding DNA: TGCAGCGTTGACGGGACAGGCTCCTTGGATGAGCAGTTCTTC. Translated: CSVDGTGSLDEQFF.

The chain uses TRBV7-6 and TRBJ1-1; tentative D call: TRBD1 (5 bases). This CDR3 is built from 14 residues. CDR1 and CDR2 (germline): SGHVS, FNYEAQ. With 3 bases removed from V and 1 base from J, the gap between germline ends came to 9 bases. The CDR3 sequence: CASSFGGENTEAFF. For the CDR3, the DNA is TGTGCCAGCAGCTTCGGGGGTGAGAACACTGAAGCTTTCTTT.

The rearrangement joins TRBV4-1 to TRBJ1-2, with D unresolved. The CDR3 totals 15 residues. Germline values: CDR1 MGHRA, CDR2 YSYEKL. Deletions cut 0 bases from V and 0 bases from J, with 8 bases between. This CDR3 reads CASSQDEQSNYGYTF. CDR3 nucleotide sequence: TGCGCCAGCAGCCAAGATGAACAGTCTAACTATGGCTACACCTTC.

The chain carries TRBV25-1 and TRBJ2-3; tentatively, D is TRBD1 (6 bases). CDR1 is MGHDK, CDR2 SYGVNS, per germline. The CDR3 consists of 14 residues. The V end lost 8 bases, the J end lost 6 bases, and 18 bases lay between the germline ends. CDR3 region: CASGDTREVDTQYF. The CDR3, as DNA: TGTGCCAGCGGGGACACCCGAGAGGTTGATACGCAGTATTTT.

The chain uses TRBV5-6 and TRBJ1-5, with 9 nucleotides matching TRBD1. Trimming at V came to 4 bases and at J to 7 bases, leaving 12 bases not matched to a gene. The CDR3 is 16 residues long. The germline gives CDR1 SGHDT, CDR2 YYEEEE. As DNA, the CDR3 is TGTGCCAGCAGCCACTATCGACAGGGGGGATGGCAGCCCCAGCATTTT. It encodes CASSHYRQGGWQPQHF.

The chain uses TRBV14 and TRBJ2-7; TRBD2 agrees at 10 bases. Germline values: CDR1 SGHDN, CDR2 FVKESK. The junction had 9 bases not matched to a gene; V was cut back by 4 bases and J by 3 bases. The CDR3 has 16 amino acids. CDR3 nucleotide sequence: TGTGCCAGCAGCCCTATGAAGCTAGCGGGGGACTACGAGCAGTACTTC. Translation gives CASSPMKLAGDYEQYF. The full variable domain, completed using reference TRBV14 and TRBJ2-7, is EAGVTQFPSHSVIEKGQTVTLRCDPISGHDNLYWYRRVMGKEIKFLLHFVKESKQDESGMPNNRFLAERTGGTYSTLKVQPAELEDSGVYFCASSPMKLAGDYEQYFGPGTRLTVT.

This rearrangement joins TRBV29-1 to TRBJ2-7; TRBD1 agrees at 7 bases. This CDR3 region has 14 residues. The J segment lost 4 bases and the V segment lost 6 bases, leaving 12 bases of the junction unmatched. CDR1 is SQVTM, CDR2 ANQGSEA, per germline. CDR3 sequence: CSVGQGDRYYEQYF. The CDR3 DNA follows: TGCAGCGTCGGCCAGGGGGACCGCTATTACGAGCAGTACTTC.